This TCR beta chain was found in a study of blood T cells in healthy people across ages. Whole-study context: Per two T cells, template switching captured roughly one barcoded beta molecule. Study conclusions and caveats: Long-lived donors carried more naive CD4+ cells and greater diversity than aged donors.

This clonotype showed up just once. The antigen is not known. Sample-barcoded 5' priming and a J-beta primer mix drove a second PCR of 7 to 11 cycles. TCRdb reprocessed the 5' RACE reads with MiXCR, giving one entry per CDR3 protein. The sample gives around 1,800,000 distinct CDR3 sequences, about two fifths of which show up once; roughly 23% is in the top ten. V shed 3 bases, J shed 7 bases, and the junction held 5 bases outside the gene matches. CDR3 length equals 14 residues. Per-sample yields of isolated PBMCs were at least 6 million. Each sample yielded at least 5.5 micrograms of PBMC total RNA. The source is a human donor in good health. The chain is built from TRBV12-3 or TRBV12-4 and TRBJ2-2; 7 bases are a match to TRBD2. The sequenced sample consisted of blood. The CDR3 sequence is CASSFGGVGGELFF. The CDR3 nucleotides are TGTGCCAGCAGTTTTGGGGGGGTCGGCGGGGAGCTGTTTTTT.